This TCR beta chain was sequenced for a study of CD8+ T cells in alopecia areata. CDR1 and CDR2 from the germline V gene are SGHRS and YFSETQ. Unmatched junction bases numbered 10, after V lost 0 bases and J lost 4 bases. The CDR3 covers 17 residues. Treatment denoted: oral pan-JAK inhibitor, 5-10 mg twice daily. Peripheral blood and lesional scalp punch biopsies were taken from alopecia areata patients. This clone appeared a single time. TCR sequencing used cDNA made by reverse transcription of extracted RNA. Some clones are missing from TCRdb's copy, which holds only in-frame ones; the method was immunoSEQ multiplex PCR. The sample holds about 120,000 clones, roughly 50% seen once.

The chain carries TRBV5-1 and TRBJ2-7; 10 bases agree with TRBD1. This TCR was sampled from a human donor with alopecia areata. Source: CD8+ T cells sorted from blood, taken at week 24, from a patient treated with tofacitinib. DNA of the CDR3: TGCGCCAGCAGCTTGGAAAGTTGGGGACAGGGGCTTTACGAGCAGTACTTC. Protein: CASSLESWGQGLYEQYF.